This T cell receptor beta chain was captured by sequencing in a study of CD8+CD57+ T cells in acquired aplastic anemia. Findings of the study overall: Patients and controls were found to share twenty-nine CD8+ CDR3 sequences.

The template used for profiling TCR beta VDJ and CDR3 was genomic DNA. MiXCR, run by TCRdb on the reads, gives a single entry per CDR3 protein. The sample contains over 150,000 distinct CDR3 sequences, 48% of which appear only once. As for this clonotype: Its antigen is not identified.

Patients chosen for sequencing had shown CD8+CD57+ cell expansion by flow cytometry. The germline CDR1 and CDR2 sequences are LNHDA and SQIVND (reference sequence). This CDR3 region has 16 residues. Trimming at V came to 2 bases and at J to 5 bases, leaving 11 bases not matched to a gene. Sequenced: sorted CD4+, CD8+, or CD8+CD57+ T cells (not recorded which) from PBMCs. The receptor was derived from a human donor with aplastic anemia. This rearrangement joins TRBV19 to TRBJ2-5, with TRBD2 matching 7 bases. The DNA of the CDR3 is TGTGCCAGTAGTATAAGTAGCGGGTCACGAGCGGAGACCCAGTACTTC. Translated, it gives CASSISSGSRAETQYF.